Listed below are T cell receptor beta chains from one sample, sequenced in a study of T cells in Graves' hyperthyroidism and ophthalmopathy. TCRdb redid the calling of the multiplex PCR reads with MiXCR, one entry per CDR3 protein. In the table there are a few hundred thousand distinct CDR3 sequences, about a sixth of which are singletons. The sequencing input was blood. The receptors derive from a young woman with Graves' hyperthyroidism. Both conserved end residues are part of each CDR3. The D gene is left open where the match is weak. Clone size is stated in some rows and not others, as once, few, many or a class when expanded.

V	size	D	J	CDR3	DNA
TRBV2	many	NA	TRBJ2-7	CASSGSGPGIAYEQYF	TGTGCCAGCAGTGGGTCGGGACCAGGGATAGCCTACGAGCAGTACTTC
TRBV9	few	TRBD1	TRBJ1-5	CASSVGEGANQPQHF	TGTGCCAGCAGCGTAGGAGAGGGGGCTAATCAGCCCCAGCATTTT
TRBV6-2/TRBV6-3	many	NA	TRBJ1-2	CASSPGRASGYTF	TGTGCCAGCAGCCCCGGACGGGCGAGTGGCTACACCTTC
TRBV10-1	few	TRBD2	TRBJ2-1	CASSDFPGLGLYNEQFF	TGCGCCAGCAGTGATTTCCCGGGACTAGGTCTCTACAATGAGCAGTTCTTC
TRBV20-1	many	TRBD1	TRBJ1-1	CSARAFGTGVFNTEAFF	TGCAGTGCTAGAGCCTTCGGGACAGGGGTTTTTAACACTGAAGCTTTCTTT
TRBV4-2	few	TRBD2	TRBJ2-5	CASSQVAGGPYQETQYF	TGTGCCAGCAGCCAAGTGGCGGGGGGACCGTACCAAGAGACCCAGTACTTC
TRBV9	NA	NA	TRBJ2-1	CASSGSGNEQFF	TGTGCCAGCAGCGGTTCGGGCAATGAGCAGTTCTTC
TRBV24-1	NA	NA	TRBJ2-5	CATSVGETQYF	TGTGCCACCAGTGTCGGGGAGACCCAGTACTTC
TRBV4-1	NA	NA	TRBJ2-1	CASSQVQASYNEQFF	TGCGCCAGCAGCCAGGTACAGGCGTCTTACAATGAGCAGTTCTTC
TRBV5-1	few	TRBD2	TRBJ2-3	CASSLLPGLVTDTQYF	TGCGCCAGCAGCCTGCTACCGGGACTAGTCACAGATACGCAGTATTTT
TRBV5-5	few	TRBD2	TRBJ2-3	CASTQLAGVSTDTQYF	TGTGCCAGCACACAATTAGCGGGAGTTAGCACAGATACGCAGTATTTT
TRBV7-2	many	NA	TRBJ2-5	CASGSPGYYHREETQYF	TGTGCCAGTGGCTCCCCTGGATACTACCACCGAGAGGAGACCCAGTACTTC
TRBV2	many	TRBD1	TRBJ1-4	CASRDRIGNEKLFF	TGTGCCAGCCGGGACAGGATCGGTAATGAAAAACTGTTTTTT
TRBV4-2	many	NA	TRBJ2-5	CASSHGGIQETQYF	TGTGCCAGCAGCCACGGCGGTATCCAAGAGACCCAGTACTTC
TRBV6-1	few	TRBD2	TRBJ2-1	CATLSGTSAYNEQFF	TGTGCCACCTTATCCGGGACTAGCGCCTACAATGAGCAGTTCTTC
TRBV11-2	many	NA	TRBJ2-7	CASSLDRRGGWSYEQYF	TGTGCCAGCAGCTTAGATCGAAGGGGGGGATGGTCCTACGAGCAGTACTTC
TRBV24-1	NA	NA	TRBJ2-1	CATSSFSSREQFF	TGTGCCACCAGTTCGTTTTCGTCTCGGGAGCAGTTCTTC
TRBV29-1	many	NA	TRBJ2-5	CSVGRAQETQYF	TGCAGCGTTGGCAGGGCCCAAGAGACCCAGTACTTC
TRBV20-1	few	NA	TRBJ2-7	CSASRAASSYEQYF	TGCAGTGCTAGCAGGGCGGCCAGCTCCTACGAGCAGTACTTC
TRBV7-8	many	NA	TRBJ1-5	CASSKETGINQPQHF	TGTGCCAGCAGTAAAGAAACAGGGATTAATCAGCCCCAGCATTTT
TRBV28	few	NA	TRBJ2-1	CASSSLPTYNEQFF	TGTGCCAGCAGTTCTCTCCCCACCTACAATGAGCAGTTCTTC
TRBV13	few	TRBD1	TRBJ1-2	CASSKSGTGGGYTF	TGTGCCAGCAGCAAATCCGGGACAGGGGGCGGCTACACCTTC
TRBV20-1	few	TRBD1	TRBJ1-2	CSALHRGSDLYGYTF	TGCAGTGCGCTACACAGGGGATCAGATCTCTATGGCTACACCTTC
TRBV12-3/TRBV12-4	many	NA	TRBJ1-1	CASSLLGGSEAFF	TGTGCCAGCAGTTTGTTAGGGGGATCTGAAGCTTTCTTT
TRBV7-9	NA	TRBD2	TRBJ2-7	CASSSIAGVSYEQYF	TGTGCCAGCAGCTCTATAGCGGGAGTGTCCTACGAGCAGTACTTC
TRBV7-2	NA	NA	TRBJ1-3	CASSRGVAGNTIYF	TGTGCCAGCAGCCGGGGGGTGGCTGGAAACACCATATATTTT
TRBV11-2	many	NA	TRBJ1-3	CASATGSGNTIYF	TGTGCCAGCGCAACGGGATCGGGAAACACCATATATTTT
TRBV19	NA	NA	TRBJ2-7	CASSMLGAGSYEQYF	TGTGCCAGTAGTATGCTCGGGGCGGGAAGCTACGAGCAGTACTTC
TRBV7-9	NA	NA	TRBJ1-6	CATSEGNYNSPLHF	TGTGCCACTTCCGAGGGGAACTATAATTCACCCCTCCACTTT
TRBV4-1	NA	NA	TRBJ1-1	CASSRETGTQNTEAFF	TGCGCCAGCAGCCGGGAAACAGGGACTCAAAACACTGAAGCTTTCTTT
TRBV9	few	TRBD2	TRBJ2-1	CASSVPSGGSHEQFF	TGTGCCAGCAGCGTCCCGTCGGGCGGGAGCCATGAGCAGTTCTTC
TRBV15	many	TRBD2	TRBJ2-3	CATSKKIAGGTDTQYF	TGTGCCACCAGCAAAAAAATAGCGGGAGGCACAGATACGCAGTATTTT
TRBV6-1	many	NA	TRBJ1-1	CASSLYTNTEAFF	TGTGCCAGCAGTCTATACACGAACACTGAAGCTTTCTTT
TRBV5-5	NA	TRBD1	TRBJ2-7	CASSKRVQGTSYEQYF	TGTGCCAGCAGCAAACGGGTACAGGGGACCTCCTACGAGCAGTACTTC
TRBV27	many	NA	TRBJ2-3	CASSFLDTQYF	TGTGCCAGCAGCTTCTTGGATACGCAGTATTTT
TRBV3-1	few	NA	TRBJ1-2	CASSQDFAANYGYTF	TGTGCCAGCAGCCAAGATTTTGCGGCTAACTATGGCTACACCTTC
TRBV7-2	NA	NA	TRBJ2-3	CASSLERGRTGTQYF	TGTGCCAGCAGCTTAGAACGGGGACGCACAGGTACGCAGTATTTT
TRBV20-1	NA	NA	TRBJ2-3	CSARDVAGRGTDTQYF	TGCAGTGCTAGAGATGTCGCGGGTAGGGGCACAGATACGCAGTATTTT
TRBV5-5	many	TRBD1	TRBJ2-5	CASSWKDREAETQYF	TGTGCCAGCAGCTGGAAGGACAGGGAGGCAGAGACCCAGTACTTC
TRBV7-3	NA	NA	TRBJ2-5	CASSQGGGTQYF	TGTGCCAGCAGTCAAGGGGGGGGGACCCAGTACTTC
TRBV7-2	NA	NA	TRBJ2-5	CASSLESPPRETQYF	TGTGCCAGCAGCTTAGAAAGCCCCCCCCGAGAGACCCAGTACTTC
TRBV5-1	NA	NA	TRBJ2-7	CASRSGSGSSYEQYF	TGCGCCAGCAGGTCGGGGTCAGGGAGCTCCTACGAGCAGTACTTC
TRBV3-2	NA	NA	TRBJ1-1	CASGQEGTMNTEAFF	TGTGCCAGCGGACAGGAGGGGACCATGAACACTGAAGCTTTCTTT
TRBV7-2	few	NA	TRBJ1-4	CASSFDGPTNEKLFF	TGTGCCAGCAGCTTCGACGGACCAACTAATGAAAAACTGTTTTTT
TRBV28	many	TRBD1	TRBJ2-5	CASSGRGQQETQYF	TGTGCCAGCAGTGGCAGGGGACAGCAAGAGACCCAGTACTTC
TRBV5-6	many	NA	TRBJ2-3	CASSSDGGTDTQYF	TGTGCCAGCAGCTCGGATGGGGGCACAGATACGCAGTATTTT
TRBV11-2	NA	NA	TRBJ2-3	CASSQALYKQTDTQYF	TGTGCCAGCAGCCAAGCTCTATATAAACAAACAGATACGCAGTATTTT
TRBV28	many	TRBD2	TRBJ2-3	CASSPPTSGRDTDTQYF	TGTGCCAGCAGTCCACCGACTAGCGGGAGGGATACAGATACGCAGTATTTT
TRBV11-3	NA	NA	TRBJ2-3	CASSDLGTAQYF	TGTGCCAGCAGCGATCTTGGGACTGCGCAGTATTTT
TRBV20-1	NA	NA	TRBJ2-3	CSARLGLELTDTQYF	TGCAGTGCTAGATTGGGGCTAGAACTCACAGATACGCAGTATTTT
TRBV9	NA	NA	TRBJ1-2	CASSVPQGGTHGYTF	TGTGCCAGCAGCGTCCCACAGGGAGGTACTCATGGCTACACCTTC